These 29 T cell receptor beta chains were all obtained from the same sample, sequenced in a study of CD8+ T cells in alopecia areata. Investigators isolated RNA and reverse transcribed it into cDNA to act as the sequencing template. Libraries were prepared by immunoSEQ multiplex PCR; TCRdb keeps only in-frame clonotypes and omits some of them. The sample holds fewer than 250,000 clones, 60% seen once. Treatment of the sample: oral pan-JAK inhibitor, 5-10 mg twice daily. The sequenced sample was CD4+ T cells sorted from blood, obtained at week 4, from a patient treated with tofacitinib. The source of these receptors is a human donor with alopecia areata.

This clone was counted between two and nine times. The CDR3 nucleotides read TGCGCCAGCAGACCGGGACCCCCGGAGACCCAGTACTTC. The encoded protein is CASRPGPPETQYF. V and J are TRBV23-1 and TRBJ2-5; D may be TRBD1 or TRBD2 (5 bases each). TRBV23-1 is identified as an open reading frame with a role that is uncertain. The V gene lost 6 bases and the J gene lost 5 bases, with 13 bases spanning the gap. The CDR3 covers 13 residues.

The gene calls are TRBV29-1 and TRBJ2-2; unclear D gene. V lost 4 bases and J 1 base, leaving 10 bases between the germline ends. This CDR3 region has 14 residues. Germline V gene sequence: CDR1 SQVTM, CDR2 ANQGSEA. The CDR3 here is CSVVLWQNTGELFF. The CDR3 bases are TGCAGCGTTGTTTTGTGGCAGAACACCGGGGAGCTGTTTTTT.

The chain has TRBV5-8 and TRBJ1-2; D gene unclear. Trimming removed 1 base from V and 4 bases from J, with 17 bases in between. Looked up from germline, CDR1 is SGHTS and CDR2 is YDEGEE. This CDR3 contains 16 residues. CDR3 coding DNA: TGTGCCAGCAGCTTGTTTTCCGCCAAGACGGGCTATGGCTACACCTTC. This translates into CASSLFSAKTGYGYTF.

This clone has only one observation. The CDR3 nucleotides are TGTGCCTGGAGTGTGGGAGCGGGAGCAGGCGAGCAGTACTTC. It yields the protein CAWSVGAGAGEQYF. This chain joins TRBV30 and TRBJ2-7; 8 positions match TRBD2. This CDR3 has 14 residues. V gave up 0 bases and J gave up 6 bases; unmatched junction bases: 7. CDR1 and CDR2 (germline): GTSNPN, SVGIG (reference sequence).

The count of this clone is one. The V call is TRBV19, the J call TRBJ2-7; 7 nucleotides agree with TRBD1. This CDR3 has 14 residues. Germline assignment: CDR1 LNHDA and CDR2 SQIVND (reference sequence). V was pared by 6 bases and J by 0 bases, with 5 bases of the junction left unmatched. CDR3 in amino acids: CASSHRGISYEQYF. DNA of the CDR3: TGTGCCAGTAGCCACAGGGGAATCTCCTACGAGCAGTACTTC.

The rearrangement uses TRBV5-1 and TRBJ2-7; 7 bases align to TRBD1. The CDR3 extends over 14 amino acids. Germline values: CDR1 SGHRS, CDR2 YFSETQ. The trim removed 4 bases at V and 3 bases at J, leaving 7 bases unmatched. The CDR3 loop reads CASSIGDSHYEQYF. The CDR3 nucleotides are TGCGCCAGCAGCATTGGGGACAGCCACTACGAGCAGTACTTC.

This clone was seen a handful of times. The chain employs TRBV29-1 and TRBJ2-5; no firm D call. The CDR3 length is 16 residues. CDR1 and CDR2 from the germline V gene are SQVTM and ANQGSEA. V was cut by 0 bases and J by 1 base, with 15 bases left in between. The CDR3: CSVEDLVTGPQETQYF. CDR3 DNA: TGCAGCGTTGAAGATCTGGTTACGGGCCCCCAAGAGACCCAGTACTTC.

This sequence joins TRBV29-1 and TRBJ2-2; 8 nucleotides align to TRBD1. The CDR3 runs 14 residues. The germline V gene encodes CDR1 SQVTM and CDR2 ANQGSEA. V was clipped by 6 bases and J by 7 bases; unmatched bases: 10. CDR3 DNA: TGCAGCGTAAGAACGGACAGGGACGTCGGGGAGCTGTTTTTT. Amino acid sequence: CSVRTDRDVGELFF.

This chain connects TRBV30 to TRBJ2-3; no reliable D call. CDR3 size: 15 residues. The V gene lost 2 bases and the J gene lost 2 bases, with 14 bases spanning the gap. CDR1 is GTSNPN, CDR2 SVGIG, per germline (reference sequence). CDR3 nucleotides: TGTGCCTGGAGTAGAAAGGGTATGATCACAGATACGCAGTATTTT. Residues: CAWSRKGMITDTQYF.

The chain recombines TRBV29-1 with TRBJ2-3; 8 nucleotides align to TRBD2. Per the germline V gene, CDR1 is SQVTM and CDR2 is ANQGSEA. Trimming removed 7 bases from V and 2 bases from J; junction bases left unmatched: 8. The CDR3 runs to 14 residues. DNA of the CDR3: TGCAGCGGACTCGGGACTAGTCCCACAGATACGCAGTATTTT. Amino acids: CSGLGTSPTDTQYF.

This sequence joins TRBV11-1 and TRBJ2-5; no firm D call. Per the germline V gene, CDR1 is SGHAT and CDR2 is FQDESV (reference sequence). Trimming removed 5 bases from V and 1 base from J, with 11 bases in between. CDR3 length: 14 residues. CDR3 coding DNA: TGTGCCAGCAGCCCTCGACGTATCCAAGAGACCCAGTACTTC. Encoded protein: CASSPRRIQETQYF. Complete variable domain (other parts from reference TRBV11-1 and TRBJ2-5): EAEVAQSPRYKITEKSQAVAFWCDPISGHATLYWYRQILGQGPELLVQFQDESVVDDSQLPKDRFSAERLKGVDSTLKIQPAELGDSAMYLCASSPRRIQETQYFGPGTRLLVL.

J is TRBJ2-1 and V is TRBV20-1; possible D gene TRBD1, 6 bases. The V end was cut by 6 bases, the J end by 6 bases, with 6 bases between. The CDR3 loop spans 10 amino acids. Per germline, CDR1 DFQATT and CDR2 SNEGSKA (reference sequence). CDR3 nucleotide sequence: TGCAGTGCACAGGGCAATGAGCAGTTCTTC. Protein: CSAQGNEQFF.

As concerns this clone: Other nucleotide sequences from this sample produce the same CDR3. This sequence joins TRBV29-1 and TRBJ2-5; TRBD1 agrees at 7 bases. V shed 4 bases and J 4 bases; nucleotides not matched to a gene: 3. Germline assignment: CDR1 SQVTM and CDR2 ANQGSEA. The CDR3 sequence is 12 residues long. Here the CDR3 reads CSVGGGLETQYF. CDR3 sequence (DNA): TGCAGCGTTGGAGGGGGCTTAGAGACCCAGTACTTC.

This sequence joins TRBV7-8 and TRBJ1-1; D is uncertain. The CDR3 sequence is 13 residues long. V was trimmed by 3 bases and J by 5 bases, leaving 10 bases between them. CDR1 is SGHVS, CDR2 FQNEAQ, per germline. This CDR3 is CASSFGKETEAFF. CDR3 nucleotide sequence: TGTGCCAGCAGCTTCGGAAAAGAAACTGAAGCTTTCTTT.

The chain is built from TRBV30 and TRBJ2-1, with D possibly being TRBD1 or TRBD2 (6 bases each). Per the germline V gene, CDR1 is GTSNPN and CDR2 is SVGIG (reference sequence). The ends were cut back, 0 bases at V and 8 bases at J, with 11 bases in the middle. The CDR3 has 13 residues. The DNA for the CDR3 is TGTGCCTGGAGTGTATTGGGGGGCTATGAGCAGTTCTTC. Residues: CAWSVLGGYEQFF. Full variable domain (missing parts from reference TRBV30 and TRBJ2-1): SQTIHQWPATLVQPVGSPLSLECTVEGTSNPNLYWYRQAAGRGLQLLFYSVGIGQISSEVPQNLSASRPQDRQFILSSKKLLLSDSGFYLCAWSVLGGYEQFFGPGTRLTVL.

The chain is built from TRBV11-2 and TRBJ1-1; 7 bases align to TRBD1. This CDR3 has 14 amino acids. The J segment lost 1 base and the V segment lost 5 bases, leaving 4 bases of the junction unmatched. The germline gives CDR1 SGHAT, CDR2 FQNNGV. This CDR3 is CASSRWTGNTEAFF. The DNA for the CDR3 is TGTGCCAGCAGCCGATGGACAGGGAACACTGAAGCTTTCTTT.

V and J are TRBV2 and TRBJ2-3, with no clear D. The CDR3 length is 15 residues. V lost 7 bases and J lost 1, with 15 bases in between. In germline, CDR1 is SNHLY, CDR2 FYNNEI. CDR3 sequence reads: CASTTRYLGTDTQYF. The CDR3 DNA sequence: TGTGCCAGCACTACCCGCTATTTGGGCACAGATACGCAGTATTTT.

The genes are TRBV29-1 and TRBJ2-1, with 8 bases lining up with TRBD1. Germline V gives CDR1 SQVTM, CDR2 ANQGSEA. There are 14 residues in the CDR3. V lost 4 bases and J lost 6; bases outside the gene matches: 8. The CDR3 region is CSVVDRGGINEQFF. The CDR3, as DNA: TGCAGCGTTGTCGACAGGGGTGGTATCAATGAGCAGTTCTTC.

The chain links TRBV5-1 to TRBJ2-2; D call uncertain. V dropped 4 bases and J dropped 0 bases, with 10 bases sitting between them. The CDR3 consists of 15 residues. CDR1 SGHRS and CDR2 YFSETQ come from the germline V gene. The CDR3 sequence: CASSTQSANTGELFF. DNA for the CDR3: TGCGCCAGCAGCACCCAGTCCGCGAACACCGGGGAGCTGTTTTTT.

The gene calls are TRBV27 and TRBJ2-4, with 7 bases matching TRBD1. V shed 1 base, J shed 7 bases, and the junction held 4 bases outside the gene matches. Germline V CDR1 and CDR2: MNHEY, SMNVEV (reference sequence). The CDR3 spans 14 residues. DNA for the CDR3: TGTGCCAGCAGTTTATACGTCAGGGGGAACATTCAGTACTTC. It translates to CASSLYVRGNIQYF.

The chain links TRBV11-1 to TRBJ2-1; D call uncertain. The CDR3 totals 13 residues. Germline V gene lookup returns CDR1 SGHAT and CDR2 FQDESV (reference sequence). Trimming pared 3 bases from V and 2 bases from J, leaving 5 bases between. The CDR3 protein is CASSFLPYNEQFF. CDR3 bases: TGTGCCAGCAGCTTCCTGCCCTACAATGAGCAGTTCTTC.

The rearrangement joins TRBV6-5 to TRBJ2-1; D remains ambiguous. Trimming removed 1 base from V and 0 bases from J, with 10 bases in between. The germline V gene has CDR1 MNHEY and CDR2 SVGAGI. The CDR3 runs to 16 residues. The CDR3 DNA sequence: TGTGCCAGCAGTTACTACGGCCGGAGCTCCTACAATGAGCAGTTCTTC. Translated: CASSYYGRSSYNEQFF.

The rearrangement joins TRBV29-1 to TRBJ1-5; 7 nucleotides line up with TRBD1. The CDR3 sequence is 16 residues long. Germline-derived CDR1 and CDR2 are SQVTM and ANQGSEA. V was clipped by 6 bases and J by 1 base; unmatched bases: 12. As DNA, the CDR3 is TGCAGCGTCCCAAGGGTCAACAGGGGAAGCAATCAGCCCCAGCATTTT. Protein: CSVPRVNRGSNQPQHF.

This chain connects TRBV29-1 to TRBJ2-7; no firm D call. The CDR3 length is 14 residues. With 3 bases removed from V and 3 bases from J, the gap between germline ends came to 15 bases. Germline V gives CDR1 SQVTM, CDR2 ANQGSEA. CDR3 DNA: TGCAGCGTTGAGGTAGGATTGCATCGCTACGAGCAGTACTTC. Encoded protein: CSVEVGLHRYEQYF.

This clone occurred a few times. This chain connects TRBV6-5 to TRBJ2-5; D ambiguous. V was clipped by 2 bases and J by 1 base, with 5 bases between them. The CDR3 consists of 13 residues. Per germline, CDR1 MNHEY and CDR2 SVGAGI. This CDR3 reads CASSYRPQETQYF. CDR3 nucleotide sequence: TGTGCCAGCAGTTACCGGCCCCAAGAGACCCAGTACTTC.

Comment on this clone: The germline gene is not matched at one end of the junction; a read error may be the cause. The J gene is TRBJ2-7, the V gene TRBV7-2; TRBD1 matches at 9 bases. This CDR3 contains 16 residues. Germline CDR1 and CDR2: SGHTA and FQGNSA. The CDR3 bases are TGTGCCAGCAGCCTAGCCGGGGACAGGGTATCAAACGAGCAGTACTTC. This translates into CASSLAGDRVSNEQYF.

This clone appeared a single time. This chain connects TRBV25-1 to TRBJ2-3, with TRBD1 matching over 10 bases. Trimming at V came to 2 bases and at J to 1 base, leaving 3 bases not matched to a gene. The germline CDR1 and CDR2 sequences are MGHDK and SYGVNS. The CDR3 is made up of 16 amino acids. Here the CDR3 reads CASSEPGQGGTDTQYF. The DNA for the CDR3 is TGTGCCAGCAGTGAACCTGGACAGGGGGGCACAGATACGCAGTATTTT.

This clone was observed a few times. J is TRBJ1-5 and V is TRBV19; the D gene is possibly TRBD1 (6 bases). Germline V gene sequence: CDR1 LNHDA, CDR2 SQIVND (reference sequence). This CDR3 has 13 residues. Trimming cost V 5 bases and J 7 bases, with 12 bases left between them. DNA of the CDR3: TGTGCCAGTAGTGTGACAGGTGCACAGCCCCAGCATTTT. It is translated as CASSVTGAQPQHF.

V usage is TRBV2 and J usage is TRBJ1-4, with D unclear. Trimming removed 5 bases at V and 8 bases at J, with 15 bases between. The CDR3 has 14 residues. Germline assignment: CDR1 SNHLY and CDR2 FYNNEI. For the CDR3, the DNA is TGTGCCAGCAGTAGGACGGAGGGCTGGGAAAAACTGTTTTTT. This translates into CASSRTEGWEKLFF.